This T cell receptor beta chain appears in the sequencing data of a study of post-analysis software for immune sequencing data. Study-wide results and caveats: A few TRBV segments appeared more often in patients than in controls, and TRBV5-6, TRBV5-1 and TRBV20-1 were among these. The F measure placed samples prepared in the same batch into strongly shared clusters.

The TCR beta cDNA libraries carried unique molecular identifiers. T cells numbering roughly 0.85 to 11 million yielded roughly 0.5 million cDNA molecules. TCRdb re-analysed the PCR reads in MiXCR, keeping a single row per CDR3 protein. The table includes about 770,000 distinct CDR3 sequences, about 43% detected once. The CDR3 spans 16 residues. The germline V gene has CDR1 LGHNA and CDR2 YNFKEQ. V lost 0 bases and J lost 4, with 16 bases in between. This clonotype was counted only a few times. Its antigen is undetermined. This clonotype originated in a girl under 18 with multiple sclerosis. Sequencing was carried out using blood. The rearrangement links TRBV4-2 to TRBJ2-7; tentatively, D is TRBD2 (6 bases). The CDR3 DNA reads TGTGCCAGCAGCCAAGAGGGCGGGGCGCTTAGGTACGAGCAGTACTTC. It yields the protein CASSQEGGALRYEQYF.